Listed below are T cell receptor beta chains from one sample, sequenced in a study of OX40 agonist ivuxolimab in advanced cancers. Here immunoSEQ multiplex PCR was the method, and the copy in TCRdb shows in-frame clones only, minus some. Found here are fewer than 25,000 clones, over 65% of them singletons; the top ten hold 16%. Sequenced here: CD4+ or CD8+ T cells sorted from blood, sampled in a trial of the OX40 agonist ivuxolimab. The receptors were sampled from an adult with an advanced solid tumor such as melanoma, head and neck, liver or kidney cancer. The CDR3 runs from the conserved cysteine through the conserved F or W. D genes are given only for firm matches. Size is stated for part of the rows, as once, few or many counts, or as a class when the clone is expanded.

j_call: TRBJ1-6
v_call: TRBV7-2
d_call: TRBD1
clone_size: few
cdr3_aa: CASSSPTGDNSPLHF
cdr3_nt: TGTGCCAGCAGCTCTCCGACAGGGGATAATTCACCCCTCCACTTT

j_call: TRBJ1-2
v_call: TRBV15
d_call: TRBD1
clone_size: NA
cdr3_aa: CATSRGQGSSYGYTF
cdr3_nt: TGTGCCACCAGCAGAGGACAGGGGTCCAGCTATGGCTACACCTTC

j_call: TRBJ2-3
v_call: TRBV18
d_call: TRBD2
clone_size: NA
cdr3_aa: CASSRLTSGNTDTQYF
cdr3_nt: TGTGCCAGCTCACGATTAACTAGCGGCAACACAGATACGCAGTATTTT

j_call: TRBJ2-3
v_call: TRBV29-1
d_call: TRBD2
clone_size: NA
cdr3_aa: CSVGLAGVTDTQYF
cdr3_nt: TGCAGCGTTGGATTAGCGGGAGTGACAGATACGCAGTATTTT

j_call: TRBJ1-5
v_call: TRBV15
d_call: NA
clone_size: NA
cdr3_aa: CATSRETGHRVPQHF
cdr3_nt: TGTGCCACCAGCAGAGAGACAGGACATAGGGTGCCCCAGCATTTT

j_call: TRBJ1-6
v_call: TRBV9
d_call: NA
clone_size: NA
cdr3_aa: CASSVGRAVSFETLHF
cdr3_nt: TGTGCCAGCAGCGTCGGCAGGGCCGTTTCCTTTGAGACCCTCCACTTT

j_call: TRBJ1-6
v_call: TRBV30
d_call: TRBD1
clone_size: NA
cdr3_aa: CAWVDNGQGFYNSPLHF
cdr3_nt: TGTGCCTGGGTAGACAACGGACAGGGATTCTATAATTCACCCCTCCACTTT

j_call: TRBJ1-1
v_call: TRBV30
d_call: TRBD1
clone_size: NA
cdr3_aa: CAWSLYRGLNTEAFF
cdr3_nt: TGTGCCTGGAGTTTATACAGGGGATTGAACACTGAAGCTTTCTTT

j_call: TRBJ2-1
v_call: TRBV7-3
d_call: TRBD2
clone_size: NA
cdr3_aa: CASGPGTSKTNEQFF
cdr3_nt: TGTGCCAGCGGCCCGGGGACTAGCAAAACGAATGAGCAGTTCTTC

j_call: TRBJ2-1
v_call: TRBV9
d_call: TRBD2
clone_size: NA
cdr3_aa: CASSVEAGGNNEQFF
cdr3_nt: TGTGCCAGCAGCGTAGAAGCGGGGGGGAACAATGAGCAGTTCTTC

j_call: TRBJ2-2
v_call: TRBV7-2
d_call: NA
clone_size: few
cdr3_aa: CASSPQGNSGELFF
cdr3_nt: TGTGCCAGCAGCCCACAGGGTAATTCCGGGGAGCTGTTTTTT

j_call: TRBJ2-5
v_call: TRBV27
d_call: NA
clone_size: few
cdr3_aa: CASSLSWADQETQYF
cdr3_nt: TGTGCCAGCAGTTTATCGTGGGCAGACCAAGAGACCCAGTACTTC

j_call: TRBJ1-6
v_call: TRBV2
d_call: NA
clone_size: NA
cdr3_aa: CASSEAQGPNSPLHF
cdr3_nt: TGTGCCAGCAGTGAAGCCCAGGGCCCCAATTCACCCCTCCACTTT

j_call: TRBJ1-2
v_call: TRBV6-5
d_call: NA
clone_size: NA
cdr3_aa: CASSYEGREGYTF
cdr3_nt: TGTGCCAGCAGTTACGAGGGGCGGGAAGGCTACACCTTC

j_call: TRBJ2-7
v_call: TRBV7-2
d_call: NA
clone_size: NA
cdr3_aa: CASSDDIYEQYF
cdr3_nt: TGTGCCAGCAGCGATGACATCTACGAGCAGTACTTC

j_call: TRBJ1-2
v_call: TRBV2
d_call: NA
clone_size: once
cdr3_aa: CASSEMGTFFTGYTF
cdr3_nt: TGTGCCAGCAGTGAAATGGGCACCTTTTTCACAGGCTACACCTTC

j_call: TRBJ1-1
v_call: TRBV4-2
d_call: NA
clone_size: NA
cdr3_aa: CASNPSGRTHTEAFF
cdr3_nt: TGTGCCAGCAACCCATCGGGGAGAACGCACACTGAAGCTTTCTTT

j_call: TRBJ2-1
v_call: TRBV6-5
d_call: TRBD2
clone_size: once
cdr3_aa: CASSYSGALAGDLIF
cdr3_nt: TGTGCCAGCAGTTACTCAGGCGCCCTAGCGGGGGATCTTATCTTC

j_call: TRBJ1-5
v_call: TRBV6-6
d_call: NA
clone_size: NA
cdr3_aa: CASTEGRVSNQPQHF
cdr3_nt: TGTGCCAGCACCGAAGGGAGGGTAAGCAATCAGCCCCAGCATTTT

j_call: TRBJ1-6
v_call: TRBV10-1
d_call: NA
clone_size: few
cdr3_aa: CASSPDSSSPLHF
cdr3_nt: TGCGCCAGCAGTCCCGACTCCTCCTCACCCCTCCACTTT

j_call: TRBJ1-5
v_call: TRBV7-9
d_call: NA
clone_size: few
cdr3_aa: CASSLRGGQPQHF
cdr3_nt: TGTGCCAGCAGCTTACGAGGGGGTCAGCCCCAGCATTTT

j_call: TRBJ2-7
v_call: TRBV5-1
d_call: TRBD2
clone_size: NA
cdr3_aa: CASSVPSGEGYEQYF
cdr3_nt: TGCGCCAGCAGCGTCCCTAGCGGGGAAGGGTACGAGCAGTACTTC

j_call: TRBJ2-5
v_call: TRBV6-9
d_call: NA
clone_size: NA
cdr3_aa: CASSLDSFGTQYF
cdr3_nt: TGTGCCAGCAGTTTGGACAGCTTCGGAACCCAGTACTTC

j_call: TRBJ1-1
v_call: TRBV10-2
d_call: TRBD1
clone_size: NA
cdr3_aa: CASSPGTGNTEAFF
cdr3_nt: TGCGCCAGCAGTCCCGGGACAGGGAACACTGAAGCTTTCTTT

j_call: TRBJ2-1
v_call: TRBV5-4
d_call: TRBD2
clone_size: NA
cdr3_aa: CASSFIAGDNNEQFF
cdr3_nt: TGTGCCAGCAGCTTCATAGCGGGGGATAACAATGAGCAGTTCTTC

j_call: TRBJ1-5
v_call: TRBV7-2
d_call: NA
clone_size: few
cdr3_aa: CASSLESAMDQPQHF
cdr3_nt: TGTGCCAGCAGCTTAGAGTCAGCGATGGATCAGCCCCAGCATTTT

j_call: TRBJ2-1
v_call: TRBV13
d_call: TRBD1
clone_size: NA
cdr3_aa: CASSSGTGGWGEQFF
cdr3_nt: TGTGCCAGCAGCTCCGGGACAGGGGGGTGGGGTGAGCAGTTCTTC

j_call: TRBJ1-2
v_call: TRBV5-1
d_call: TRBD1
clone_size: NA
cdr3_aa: CASSLGQGNGGYTF
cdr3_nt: TGCGCCAGCAGCCTGGGACAGGGGAACGGTGGCTACACCTTC

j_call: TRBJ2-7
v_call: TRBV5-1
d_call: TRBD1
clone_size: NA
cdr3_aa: CASSQQGYGEQYF
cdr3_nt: TGCGCCAGCAGCCAACAGGGGTACGGCGAGCAGTACTTC

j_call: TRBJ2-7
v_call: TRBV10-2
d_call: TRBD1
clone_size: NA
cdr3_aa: CASREKTGGLYF
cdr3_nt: TGCGCCAGCAGGGAGAAAACAGGGGGATTGTACTTC

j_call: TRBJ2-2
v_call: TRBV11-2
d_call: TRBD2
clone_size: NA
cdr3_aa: CASSRRTSGTIGELFF
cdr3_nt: TGTGCCAGCAGCAGACGGACTAGCGGGACGATCGGGGAGCTGTTTTTT

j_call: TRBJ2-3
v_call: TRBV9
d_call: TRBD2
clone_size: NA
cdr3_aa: CASSSRTSGGSDTQYF
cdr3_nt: TGTGCCAGCAGCTCACGGACTAGCGGGGGTTCAGATACGCAGTATTTT

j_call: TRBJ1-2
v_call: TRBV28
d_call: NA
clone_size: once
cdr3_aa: CASSRTDYGYTF
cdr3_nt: TGTGCCAGCAGCCGCACCGACTATGGCTACACCTTC

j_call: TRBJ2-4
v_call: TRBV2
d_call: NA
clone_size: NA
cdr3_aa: CASRENSNIQYF
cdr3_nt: TGTGCCAGCAGAGAAAATTCCAACATTCAGTACTTC

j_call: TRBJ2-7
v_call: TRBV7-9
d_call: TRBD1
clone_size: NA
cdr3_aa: CASSPTGQGVGEQYF
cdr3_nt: TGTGCCAGCAGCCCCACTGGACAGGGGGTCGGCGAGCAGTACTTC

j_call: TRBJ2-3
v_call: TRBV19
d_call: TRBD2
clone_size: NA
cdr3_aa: CASSMGGTQYF
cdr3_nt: TGTGCCAGTAGTATGGGAGGGACGCAGTATTTT

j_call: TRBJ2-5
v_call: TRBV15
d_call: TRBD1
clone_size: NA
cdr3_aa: CATSTNGEGTAQETQYF
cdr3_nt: TGTGCCACCAGCACGAATGGAGAAGGGACAGCCCAAGAGACCCAGTACTTC

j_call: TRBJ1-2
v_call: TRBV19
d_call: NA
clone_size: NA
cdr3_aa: CASIRNGASSFFGPYGYTF
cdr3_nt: TGTGCCAGTATCAGAAATGGCGCTTCATCCTTTTTCGGGCCCTATGGCTACACCTTC

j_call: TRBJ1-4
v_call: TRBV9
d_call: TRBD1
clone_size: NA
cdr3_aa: CASSAVGGTGVREKLFF
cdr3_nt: TGTGCCAGCAGCGCGGTAGGGGGAACAGGGGTACGTGAAAAACTGTTTTTT

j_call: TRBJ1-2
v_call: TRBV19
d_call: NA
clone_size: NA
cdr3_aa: CASTYALPYGYTF
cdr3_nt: TGTGCCAGTACCTACGCTTTACCCTATGGCTACACCTTC